What follows are 18 T cell receptor beta chains derived from one specimen sequenced in a study of PD-L1 blockade in urothelial cancer (dated by TCRdb to between 2016 and 2019). What the time point label conveys for this sample: pretreatment peripheral blood. Libraries came from the immunoSEQ multiplex PCR assay. The source is immuneACCESS, and TCRdb retained only in-frame sequences with V and J called. Part of the clones is not carried over; for the studies checked, unresolved V genes explain less than half of this, and the remainder is unexplained. This sample holds some 71,000 clones; 86% were observed only once. About 15% of the sample rests with the top ten. This specimen consisted of PBMCs, obtained around atezolizumab (anti-PD-L1) treatment. These receptors all come from a man aged 55 to 70 with urothelial cancer.

This clone was seen a single time. The rearrangement uses TRBV15 and TRBJ1-4, with TRBD1 matching over 9 bases. Germline V gene lookup returns CDR1 LNHNV and CDR2 YYDKDF (reference sequence). J lost 8 bases, V lost 0 bases, and 4 bases had no gene match. The length of the CDR3 is 15 residues. CDR3 in amino acids: CATSREGQGDEKLFF. The CDR3 bases are TGTGCCACCAGCAGAGAGGGACAGGGAGACGAAAAACTGTTTTTT.

The genes are TRBV9 and TRBJ2-2; 9 bases match TRBD1. V lost 3 bases and J lost 5; bases outside the gene matches: 8. The CDR3 is 16 residues long. Germline CDR1 reads SGDLS; CDR2 reads YYNGEE. The CDR3, as DNA: TGTGCCAGCAGCGCTAGGGGGACAGGGACTACCGGGGAGCTGTTTTTT. The encoded protein is CASSARGTGTTGELFF. The entire variable domain, with the rest obtained from reference TRBV9 and TRBJ2-2, is as follows: DSGVTQTPKHLITATGQRVTLRCSPRSGDLSVYWYQQSLDQGLQFLIQYYNGEERAKGNILERFSAQQFPDLHSELNLSSLELGDSALYFCASSARGTGTTGELFFGEGSRLTVL.

V gene TRBV5-1 combines with J gene TRBJ1-1, with TRBD1 as a possible D gene (5 bases). V was cut by 3 bases and J by 3 bases, with 12 bases left in between. Germline CDR1 reads SGHRS; CDR2 reads YFSETQ. The CDR3 consists of 14 residues. The DNA for the CDR3 is TGCGCCAGCAGCTCAATAGACAGTGACACTGAAGCTTTCTTT. As protein: CASSSIDSDTEAFF.

The chain employs TRBV5-4 and TRBJ2-5; D unresolved. V was trimmed by 5 bases and J by 4 bases, leaving 12 bases between them. This CDR3 spans 13 amino acids. Looked up from germline, CDR1 is SGHNT and CDR2 is YYREEE (reference sequence). CDR3 nucleotide sequence: TGTGCCAGCAGTTTAACTTTAGTAGAGACCCAGTACTTC. This gives the protein CASSLTLVETQYF.

The chain combines TRBV19 with TRBJ2-5; TRBD1 aligns across 9 bases. The J segment lost 3 bases and the V segment lost 10 bases, leaving 12 bases of the junction unmatched. Germline V CDR1 and CDR2: LNHDA, SQIVND (reference sequence). The CDR3 covers 15 residues. CDR3 amino acids: CAIATGGPKEETQYF. Written as DNA, the CDR3 is TGTGCCATCGCCACAGGGGGCCCGAAGGAAGAGACCCAGTACTTC.

This clone has a handful of counts. The chain is built from TRBV11-2 and TRBJ1-4; D uncertain. Germline V gene lookup returns CDR1 SGHAT and CDR2 FQNNGV. V gave up 8 bases and J gave up 5 bases, with 12 bases separating them. This CDR3 is 13 amino acids long. In nucleotides, the CDR3 is TGTGCCAGCTCCCGAGCCCGAAATGAAAAACTGTTTTTT. It is translated as CASSRARNEKLFF.

The rearrangement joins TRBV11-2 to TRBJ2-1; D is undetermined. Germline CDR1 SGHAT, CDR2 FQNNGV. CDR3 length equals 15 residues. V was pared by 5 bases and J by 2 bases, with 13 bases between. This chain's CDR3 is CASSLRLEPYNEQFF. CDR3 bases: TGTGCCAGCAGCCTACGTTTGGAGCCCTACAATGAGCAGTTCTTC.

The sample holds one count of this clone. The chain employs TRBV5-1 and TRBJ1-2; D not resolved. Trimming cost V 0 bases and J 3 bases, with 9 bases left between them. The germline V gene encodes CDR1 SGHRS and CDR2 YFSETQ. The CDR3 length is 14 residues. The CDR3 DNA follows: TGCGCCAGCAGCTTGGCCGTAGCAGACTATGGCTACACCTTC. This gives the protein CASSLAVADYGYTF.

V and J are TRBV11-3 and TRBJ2-7; the D is unclear. The germline V gene encodes CDR1 SGHNT and CDR2 YENEEA. This CDR3 region has 14 residues. Between the trimmed V and J ends, which lost 2 bases and 2 bases, there was a span of 10 bases. The CDR3 nucleotides read TGTGCCAGCAGCTTAAGTCATACACCCTACGAGCAGTACTTC. It translates to CASSLSHTPYEQYF. Full variable domain (rest looked up from reference TRBV11-3 and TRBJ2-7): EAGVVQSPRYKIIEKKQPVAFWCNPISGHNTLYWYLQNLGQGPELLIRYENEEAVDDSQLPKDRFSAERLKGVDSTLKIQPAELGDSAVYLCASSLSHTPYEQYFGPGTRLTVT.

The chain combines TRBV7-2 with TRBJ1-4; 9 bases agree with TRBD1. CDR1 is SGHTA, CDR2 FQGNSA, per germline. This CDR3 is 16 amino acids long. Trimming took 1 base from V and 7 from J; bases not matched to a gene: 7. CDR3 sequence: CASSLGTGTGIEKLFF. The CDR3 nucleotides are TGTGCCAGCAGCTTAGGGACCGGGACAGGGATTGAAAAACTGTTTTTT.

The chain combines TRBV30 with TRBJ2-4; 8 bases match TRBD2. J was trimmed by 6 bases and V by 0 bases; bases with no gene match: 7. The CDR3 covers 15 residues. From germline, CDR1 is GTSNPN and CDR2 SVGIG (reference sequence). CDR3 in amino acids: CAWSVWRGVSNIQYF. The CDR3 bases are TGTGCCTGGAGTGTATGGCGGGGGGTCTCAAACATTCAGTACTTC. Variable domain in full (rest from reference TRBV30 and TRBJ2-4): SQTIHQWPATLVQPVGSPLSLECTVEGTSNPNLYWYRQAAGRGLQLLFYSVGIGQISSEVPQNLSASRPQDRQFILSSKKLLLSDSGFYLCAWSVWRGVSNIQYFGAGTRLSVL.

This chain connects TRBV7-3 to TRBJ2-3, with D unclear. CDR1 and CDR2 from the germline V gene are SGHTA and FQGTGA. V gave up 2 bases and J gave up 6 bases, with 12 bases separating them. The CDR3 runs to 14 residues. The CDR3 DNA follows: TGTGCCAGCAGCTTATCCAGCGCAAAGGATACGCAGTATTTT. Protein sequence: CASSLSSAKDTQYF.

This clone was seen a handful of times. J is TRBJ1-1 and V is TRBV5-4; D call uncertain. V was cut by 0 bases and J by 1 base, with 4 bases left in between. From germline, CDR1 is SGHNT and CDR2 YYREEE (reference sequence). CDR3 size: 13 residues. The CDR3 here is CASSLARNTEAFF. The CDR3 coding sequence is TGTGCCAGCAGCTTGGCGCGGAACACTGAAGCTTTCTTT.

Note on this clone: Other DNA sequences of this sample code for an identical CDR3. The V gene is TRBV30, the J gene TRBJ2-7, with no clear D. V lost 0 bases and J 3 bases, leaving 6 bases between the germline ends. Germline-derived CDR1 and CDR2 are GTSNPN and SVGIG (reference sequence). This CDR3 has 12 amino acids. The CDR3: CAWSVSRYEQYF. Here the CDR3 DNA reads TGTGCCTGGAGTGTATCCCGCTACGAGCAGTACTTC.

The J gene is TRBJ1-1, the V gene TRBV28; the D is unclear. Trimming stripped 8 bases from V and 4 bases from J, with 8 bases between. Germline lookup yields CDR1 MDHEN and CDR2 SYDVKM. CDR3 length: 11 residues. The CDR3 DNA follows: TGTGCCAGCTTAGGGAGCACTGAAGCTTTCTTT. Translated, it gives CASLGSTEAFF.

The genes are TRBV5-8 and TRBJ2-1; 7 bases map to TRBD1. Trimming at V came to 5 bases and at J to 0 bases, leaving 11 bases not matched to a gene. The CDR3 covers 17 residues. Germline CDR1 and CDR2: SGHTS and YDEGEE. CDR3 DNA sequence: TGTGCCAGCAGTAAATGGACAGGCCCCCTCTCCTACAATGAGCAGTTCTTC. It codes for CASSKWTGPLSYNEQFF.

The chain joins TRBV6-1 to TRBJ1-5; a weak D match, TRBD1 (6 bases). This CDR3 is built from 16 residues. CDR1 and CDR2 (germline): MNHNS, SASEGT. Trimming shortened V by 1 base and J by 7 bases, and 17 bases separated the two germline ends. CDR3 region: CASSEGIMRGRQPQHF. The CDR3 DNA reads TGTGCCAGCAGTGAAGGGATTATGAGGGGGAGACAGCCCCAGCATTTT.

This clone was found once. This sequence joins TRBV18 and TRBJ2-7, with D tentatively TRBD2 (5 bases). CDR1 is KGHSH and CDR2 is LQKENI in the germline V gene. This CDR3 has 13 residues. V was trimmed by 6 bases and J by 1 base, leaving 10 bases between them. The CDR3 sequence: CASSREGSYEQYF. Written as DNA, the CDR3 is TGTGCCAGCTCTCGCGAGGGTTCCTACGAGCAGTACTTC.